This record looks at one T cell receptor beta chain sequence and its context. V shed 6 bases, J shed 1 base, and the junction held 10 bases outside the gene matches. This CDR3 region has 16 residues. Germline CDR1 reads SGHTA; CDR2 reads FQGNSA. The sample comes from a study of blood T cells in healthy people across ages. A second PCR, run for roughly 7 to 12 cycles, used a sample-barcoded 5' primer plus a J-beta primer mix. Using its own MiXCR run on the 5' RACE reads, TCRdb lists one record per CDR3 protein. This table holds some 710,000 distinct CDR3 sequences, about 24% found once. There were at least 5.5 micrograms of total RNA extracted from every sample.

The specimen sequenced was blood. The TCR was taken from a man between 70 and 80 years old in good health. The V call is TRBV7-2, the J call TRBJ2-5; TRBD2 matches 8 bases. In DNA, the CDR3 is TGTACCAGCAGTCATCGGGGGGGGATGGTCCAAGAGACCCAGTACTTC. Protein product: CTSSHRGGMVQETQYF. Based on the CDR3 plus reference TRBV7-2 and TRBJ2-5, the full variable domain is GAGVSQSPSNKVTEKGKDVELRCDPISGHTALYWYRQSLGQGLEFLIYFQGNSAPDKSGLPSDRFSAERTGGSVSTLTIQRTQQEDSAVYLCTSSHRGGMVQETQYFGPGTRLLVL.